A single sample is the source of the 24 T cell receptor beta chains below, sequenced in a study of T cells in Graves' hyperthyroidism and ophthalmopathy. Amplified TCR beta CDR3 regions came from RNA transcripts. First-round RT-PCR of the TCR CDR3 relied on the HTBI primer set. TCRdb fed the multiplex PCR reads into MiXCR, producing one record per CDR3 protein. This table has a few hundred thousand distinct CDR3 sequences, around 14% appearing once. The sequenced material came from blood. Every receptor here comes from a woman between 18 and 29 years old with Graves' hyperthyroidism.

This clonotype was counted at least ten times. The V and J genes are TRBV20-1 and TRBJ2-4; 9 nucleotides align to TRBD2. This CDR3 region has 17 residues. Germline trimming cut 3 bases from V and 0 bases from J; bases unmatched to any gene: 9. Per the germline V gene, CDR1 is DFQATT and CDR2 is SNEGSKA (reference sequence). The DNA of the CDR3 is TGCAGTGCTAGTGGGACTAGCCATCGATTAGCCAAAAACATTCAGTACTTC. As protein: CSASGTSHRLAKNIQYF.

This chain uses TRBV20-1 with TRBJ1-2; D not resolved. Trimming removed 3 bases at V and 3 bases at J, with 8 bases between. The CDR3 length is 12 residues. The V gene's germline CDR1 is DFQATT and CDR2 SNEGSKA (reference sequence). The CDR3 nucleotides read TGCAGTGCTAGTAACAGCGACTATGGCTACACCTTC. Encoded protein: CSASNSDYGYTF.

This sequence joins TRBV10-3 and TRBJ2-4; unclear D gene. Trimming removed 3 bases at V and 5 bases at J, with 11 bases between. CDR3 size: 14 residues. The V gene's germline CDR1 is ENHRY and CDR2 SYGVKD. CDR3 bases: TGTGCCATCAGTGAAAATTTAAGGGAAAACATTCAGTACTTC. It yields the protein CAISENLRENIQYF.

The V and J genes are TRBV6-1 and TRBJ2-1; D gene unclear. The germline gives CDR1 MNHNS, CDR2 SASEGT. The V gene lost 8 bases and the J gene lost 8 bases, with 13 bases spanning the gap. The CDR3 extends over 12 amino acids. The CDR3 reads CASGNWNDEQFF. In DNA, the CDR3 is TGTGCCAGCGGGAATTGGAACGATGAGCAGTTCTTC.

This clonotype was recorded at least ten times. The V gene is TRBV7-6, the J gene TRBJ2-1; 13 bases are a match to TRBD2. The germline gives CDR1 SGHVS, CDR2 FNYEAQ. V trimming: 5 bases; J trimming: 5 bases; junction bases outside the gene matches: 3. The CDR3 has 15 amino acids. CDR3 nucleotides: TGTGCCAGCAGCAAAGGGACTAGCGGGGACAATGAGCAGTTCTTC. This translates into CASSKGTSGDNEQFF.

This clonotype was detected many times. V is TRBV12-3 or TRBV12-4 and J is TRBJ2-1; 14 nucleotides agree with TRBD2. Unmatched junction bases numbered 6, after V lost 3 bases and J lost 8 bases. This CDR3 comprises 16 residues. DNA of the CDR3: TGTGCCAGCAGTTTCTCTGGGACTAGCGGGAGTCATGAGCAGTTCTTC. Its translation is CASSFSGTSGSHEQFF.

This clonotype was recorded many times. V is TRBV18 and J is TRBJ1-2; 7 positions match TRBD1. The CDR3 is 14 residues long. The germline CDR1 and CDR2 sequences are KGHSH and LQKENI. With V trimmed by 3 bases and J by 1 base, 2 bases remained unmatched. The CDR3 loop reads CASSPTGNNYGYTF. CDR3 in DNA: TGTGCCAGCTCACCGACAGGGAATAACTATGGCTACACCTTC.

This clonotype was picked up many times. CDR3 residues: CASRLGRRGGNEQFF. DNA of the CDR3: TGCGCCAGCCGCCTCGGGCGCCGGGGGGGCAATGAGCAGTTCTTC. The V gene is TRBV5-1, the J gene TRBJ2-1; 8 positions match TRBD2. Germline V gene sequence: CDR1 SGHRS, CDR2 YFSETQ. The junction had 12 bases not matched to a gene; V was cut back by 7 bases and J by 6 bases. The CDR3 loop spans 15 amino acids. Together with reference TRBV5-1 and TRBJ2-1, the CDR3 gives the full variable domain: KAGVTQTPRYLIKTRGQQVTLSCSPISGHRSVSWYQQTPGQGLQFLFEYFSETQRNKGNFPGRFSGRQFSNSRSEMNVSTLELGDSALYLCASRLGRRGGNEQFFGPGTRLTVL.

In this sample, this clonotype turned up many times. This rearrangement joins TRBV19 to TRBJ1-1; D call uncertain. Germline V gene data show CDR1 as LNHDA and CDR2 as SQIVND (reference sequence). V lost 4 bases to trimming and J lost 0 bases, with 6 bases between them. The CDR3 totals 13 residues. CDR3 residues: CASSNGMNTEAFF. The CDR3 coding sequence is TGTGCCAGTAGTAACGGTATGAACACTGAAGCTTTCTTT.

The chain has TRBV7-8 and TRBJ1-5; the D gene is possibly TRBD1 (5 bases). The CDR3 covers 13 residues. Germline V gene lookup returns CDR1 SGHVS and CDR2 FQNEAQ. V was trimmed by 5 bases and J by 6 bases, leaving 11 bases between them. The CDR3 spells CASSAGGGQPQHF. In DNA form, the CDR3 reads TGTGCCAGCAGCGCCGGGGGGGGTCAGCCCCAGCATTTT.

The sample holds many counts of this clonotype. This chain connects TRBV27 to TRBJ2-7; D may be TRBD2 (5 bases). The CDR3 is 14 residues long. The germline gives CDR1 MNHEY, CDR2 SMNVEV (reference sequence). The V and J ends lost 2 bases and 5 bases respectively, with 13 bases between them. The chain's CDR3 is CASSLLGIGNEQYF. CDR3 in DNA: TGTGCCAGCAGTTTACTGGGTATCGGGAACGAGCAGTACTTC.

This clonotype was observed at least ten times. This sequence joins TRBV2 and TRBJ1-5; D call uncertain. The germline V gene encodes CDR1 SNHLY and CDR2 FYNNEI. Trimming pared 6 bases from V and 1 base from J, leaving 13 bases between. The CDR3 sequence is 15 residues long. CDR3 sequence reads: CASSANRWSNQPQHF. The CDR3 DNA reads TGTGCCAGCAGCGCCAACCGATGGAGCAATCAGCCCCAGCATTTT.

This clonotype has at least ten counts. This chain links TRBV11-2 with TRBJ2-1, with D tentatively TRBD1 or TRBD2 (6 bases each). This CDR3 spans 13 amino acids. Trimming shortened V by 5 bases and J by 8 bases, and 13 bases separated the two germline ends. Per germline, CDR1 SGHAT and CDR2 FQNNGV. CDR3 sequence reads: CASSPRGEHEQFF. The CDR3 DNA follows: TGTGCCAGCAGCCCGAGGGGGGAGCATGAGCAGTTCTTC.

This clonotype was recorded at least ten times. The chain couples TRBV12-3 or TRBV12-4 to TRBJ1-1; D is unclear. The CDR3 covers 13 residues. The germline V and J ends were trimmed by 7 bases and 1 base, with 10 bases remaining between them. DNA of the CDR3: TGTGCCAGCACCCACCTGAGGAACACTGAAGCTTTCTTT. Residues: CASTHLRNTEAFF.

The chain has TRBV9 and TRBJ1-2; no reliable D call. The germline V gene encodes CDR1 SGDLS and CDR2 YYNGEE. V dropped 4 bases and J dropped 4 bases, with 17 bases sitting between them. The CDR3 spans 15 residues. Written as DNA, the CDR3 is TGTGCCAGCAGCCCAGGCCTCGGCGAAGGCTATGGCTACACCTTC. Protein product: CASSPGLGEGYGYTF. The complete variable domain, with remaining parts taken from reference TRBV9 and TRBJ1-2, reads DSGVTQTPKHLITATGQRVTLRCSPRSGDLSVYWYQQSLDQGLQFLIQYYNGEERAKGNILERFSAQQFPDLHSELNLSSLELGDSALYFCASSPGLGEGYGYTFGSGTRLTVV.

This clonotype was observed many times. CDR3 protein: CASSPQGAANEKLFF. CDR3 DNA: TGCGCCAGCAGCCCTCAAGGGGCGGCTAATGAAAAACTGTTTTTT. The rearrangement uses TRBV5-1 and TRBJ1-4; D possibly corresponds to TRBD1 (5 bases). The germline V gene has CDR1 SGHRS and CDR2 YFSETQ. This CDR3 is 15 amino acids long. Trimming removed 4 bases from V and 3 bases from J, with 13 bases in between.

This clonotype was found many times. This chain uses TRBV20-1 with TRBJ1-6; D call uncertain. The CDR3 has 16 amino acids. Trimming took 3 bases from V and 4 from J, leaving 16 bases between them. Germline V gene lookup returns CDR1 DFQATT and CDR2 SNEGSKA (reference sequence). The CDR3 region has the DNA TGCAGTGCTAGGAGCGTCCGGGGTGGGTATAATTCACCCCTCCACTTT. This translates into CSARSVRGGYNSPLHF.

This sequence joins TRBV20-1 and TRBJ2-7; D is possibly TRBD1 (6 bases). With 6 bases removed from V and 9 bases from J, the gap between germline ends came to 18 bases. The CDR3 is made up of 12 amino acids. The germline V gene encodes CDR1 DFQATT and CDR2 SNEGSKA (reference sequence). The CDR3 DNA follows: TGCAGTGCCTCTGGGGGCCCTACTGGGCAGTACTTC. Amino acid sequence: CSASGGPTGQYF.

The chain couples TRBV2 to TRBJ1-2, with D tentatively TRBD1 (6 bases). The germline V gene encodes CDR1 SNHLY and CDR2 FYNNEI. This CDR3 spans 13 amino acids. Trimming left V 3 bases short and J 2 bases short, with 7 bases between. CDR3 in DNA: TGTGCCAGCAGTGATACAGGGAACTATGGCTACACCTTC. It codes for CASSDTGNYGYTF.

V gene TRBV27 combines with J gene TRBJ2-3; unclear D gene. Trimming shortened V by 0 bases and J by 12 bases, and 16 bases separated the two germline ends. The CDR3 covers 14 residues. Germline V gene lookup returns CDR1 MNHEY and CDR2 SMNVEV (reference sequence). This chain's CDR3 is CASSLSPRLGGQYF. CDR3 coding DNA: TGTGCCAGCAGTTTATCCCCCAGACTGGGCGGTCAGTATTTT.

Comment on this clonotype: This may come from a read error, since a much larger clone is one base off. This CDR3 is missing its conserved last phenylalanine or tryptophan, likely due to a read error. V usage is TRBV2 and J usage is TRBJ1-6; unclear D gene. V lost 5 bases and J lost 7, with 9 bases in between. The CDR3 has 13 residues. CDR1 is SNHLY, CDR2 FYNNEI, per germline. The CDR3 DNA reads TGTGCCAGCAGTCAAAAAGAGAATTCACCCCTCCACCTT. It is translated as CASSQKENSPLHL.

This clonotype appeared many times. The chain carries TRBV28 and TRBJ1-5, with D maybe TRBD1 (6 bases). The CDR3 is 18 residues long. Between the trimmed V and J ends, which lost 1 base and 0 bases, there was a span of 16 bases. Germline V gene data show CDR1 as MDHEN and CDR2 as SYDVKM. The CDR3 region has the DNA TGTGCCAGCAGTTTATCTAACAGGGCGCCCTATAGCAATCAGCCCCAGCATTTT. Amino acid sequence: CASSLSNRAPYSNQPQHF.

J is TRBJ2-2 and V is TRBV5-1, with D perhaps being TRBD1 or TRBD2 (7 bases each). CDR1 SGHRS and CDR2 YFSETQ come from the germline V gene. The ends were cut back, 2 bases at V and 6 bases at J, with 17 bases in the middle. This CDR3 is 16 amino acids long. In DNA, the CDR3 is TGCGCCAGCAGCTTCCGCGGGGGACAGAATCCCGGGGAGCTGTTTTTT. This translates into CASSFRGGQNPGELFF.

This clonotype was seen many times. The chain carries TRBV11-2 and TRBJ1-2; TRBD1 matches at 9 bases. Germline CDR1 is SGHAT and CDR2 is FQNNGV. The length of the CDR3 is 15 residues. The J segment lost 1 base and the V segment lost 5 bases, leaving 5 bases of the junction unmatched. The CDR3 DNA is TGTGCCAGCAGCCCTTGGACAGGGGATAACTATGGCTACACCTTC. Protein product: CASSPWTGDNYGYTF.